The sequence of this TCR beta chain was determined in a study of T cells after yellow fever vaccination. Study-wide findings and caveats: A secondary response was less intense yet reached its peak sooner, at day 5 versus 15. A small proportion of clonotypes was detected in both the CD4 and CD8 compartments.

Comments on this clonotype: The antigen remains undetermined.

The J segment lost 4 bases and the V segment lost 1 base, leaving 1 base of the junction unmatched. This CDR3 region has 13 residues. From germline, CDR1 is DFQATT and CDR2 SNEGSKA (reference sequence). It was through 5'RACE template switching that TCR cDNA was made, with a universal primer site and UMIs added. TCRdb independently ran MiXCR on the 5' RACE reads; one entry per CDR3 protein. Of 300,000 to 400,000 distinct CDR3 sequences in the sample, 9.5% to 15% were seen once. The clonotype originates from a man aged 18-30 years who received the YFV17D yellow fever vaccine. The chain is built from TRBV20-1 and TRBJ1-1; TRBD1 matches 9 bases. The sample consisted of CD4+ T cells sorted from PBMCs, taken 15 days after the yellow fever booster vaccination. For the CDR3, the DNA is TGCAGTGCTAGAGGGACAGGGGTCACTGAAGCTTTCTTT. Its translation: CSARGTGVTEAFF.